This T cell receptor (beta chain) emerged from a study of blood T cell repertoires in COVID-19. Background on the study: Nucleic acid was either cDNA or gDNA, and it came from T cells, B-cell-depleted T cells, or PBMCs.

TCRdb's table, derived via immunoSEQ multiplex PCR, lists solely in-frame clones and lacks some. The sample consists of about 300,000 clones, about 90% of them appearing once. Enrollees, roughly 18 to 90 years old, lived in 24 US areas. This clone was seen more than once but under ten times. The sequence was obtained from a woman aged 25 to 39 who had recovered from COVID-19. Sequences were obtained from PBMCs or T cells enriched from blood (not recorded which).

The CDR3 spells CASSVEPSSNSPLHF. CDR3 DNA sequence: TGTGCCAGCAGCGTAGAGCCCTCGAGTAATTCACCCCTCCACTTT. The chain employs TRBV9 and TRBJ1-6; D uncertain. Germline V gene sequence: CDR1 SGDLS, CDR2 YYNGEE. The CDR3 runs 15 residues. V was trimmed by 0 bases and J by 6 bases, leaving 10 bases between them.